This entry lists 13 T cell receptor beta chains sequenced from one sample in a study of CD8+ T cells in alopecia areata listed by TCRdb under 2018. Taken with the paper, the label for time point translates to: baseline before oral tofacitinib. Libraries were made using the immunoSEQ multiplex PCR assay. RNA was extracted from all samples and reverse transcribed into cDNA as template for TCR sequencing. Sourced from immuneACCESS, this table was stored by TCRdb with only in-frame sequences that have V and J called. A share of the clones is absent; for the studies checked, an unresolved V gene accounts for under half, and the remainder has no known explanation. The sample table contains 100,000 to 150,000 clones; only one count was recorded for about 47% of them. Roughly a sixth of the sample is in the top ten clones. Here the sequenced sample was CD8+ T cells sorted from blood, taken at week 0. The receptor set was obtained from a human donor with alopecia areata.

The chain links TRBV6-5 to TRBJ2-1, with 11 bases that match TRBD2. Germline V gene lookup returns CDR1 MNHEY and CDR2 SVGAGI. This CDR3 is built from 15 residues. J gave up 2 bases and V 6 bases, and 3 bases lay outside the gene matches. The CDR3 loop is CASSLLAGAYNEQFF. The CDR3 DNA follows: TGTGCCAGCAGCCTACTAGCGGGGGCCTACAATGAGCAGTTCTTC.

The chain carries TRBV13 and TRBJ2-5, with D possibly being TRBD1 or TRBD2 (5 bases each). This CDR3 is built from 14 residues. V was pared by 2 bases and J by 5 bases, with 12 bases between. Germline V gives CDR1 PRHDT, CDR2 FYEKMQ (reference sequence). CDR3 sequence (DNA): TGTGCCAGCAGCTTAAGAGGGGCAGGGGAGACCCAGTACTTC. This codes for CASSLRGAGETQYF.

The V gene is TRBV20-1, the J gene TRBJ1-2, with D maybe TRBD1 (5 bases). The V end lost 6 bases, the J end lost 8 bases, and 13 bases lay between the germline ends. CDR1 DFQATT and CDR2 SNEGSKA come from the germline V gene (reference sequence). This CDR3 spans 11 amino acids. The CDR3 is CSALDSRGYTF. As DNA, the CDR3 is TGCAGTGCCCTAGACAGTCGGGGCTACACCTTC.

The V and J genes are TRBV5-4 and TRBJ1-2; TRBD1 agrees at 10 bases. This CDR3 has 14 amino acids. J was trimmed by 5 bases and V by 4 bases; bases with no gene match: 5. CDR1 and CDR2 (germline): SGHNT, YYREEE (reference sequence). The DNA for the CDR3 is TGTGCCAGCAGCCAAGGGACAGGGGAGTATGGCTACACCTTC. It encodes CASSQGTGEYGYTF. The full variable domain, completed using reference TRBV5-4 and TRBJ1-2, is ETGVTQSPTHLIKTRGQQVTLRCSSQSGHNTVSWYQQALGQGPQFIFQYYREEENGRGNFPPRFSGLQFPNYSSELNVNALELDDSALYLCASSQGTGEYGYTFGSGTRLTVV.

This clone was seen a few times. The chain combines TRBV4-3 with TRBJ2-7, with D possibly matching TRBD2 (6 bases). Looked up from germline, CDR1 is LGHNA and CDR2 is YSLEER. The CDR3 is 15 residues long. V lost 0 bases to trimming and J lost 3 bases, with 12 bases between them. DNA for the CDR3: TGCGCCAGCAGCCAAGAGGGGGGTACGGACTACGAGCAGTACTTC. Translating gives CASSQEGGTDYEQYF.

This clone has only a few counts. The chain recombines TRBV14 with TRBJ1-1, with no clear D. V was pared by 2 bases and J by 5 bases, with 9 bases between. Germline V gene data show CDR1 as SGHDN and CDR2 as FVKESK. There are 13 residues in the CDR3. The CDR3 protein is CASSQHAGTEAFF. The CDR3, as DNA: TGTGCCAGCAGCCAACATGCAGGAACTGAAGCTTTCTTT.

The V and J genes are TRBV11-2 and TRBJ2-7; TRBD2 is a possible D gene (6 bases). Trimming took off 5 bases at V and 3 bases at J, with 20 bases between the two ends. CDR1 and CDR2 (germline): SGHAT, FQNNGV. The CDR3 totals 16 residues. In DNA form, the CDR3 reads TGTGCCAGCAGCCCCCCGAGGAGGGGAAGGGGCTACGAGCAGTACTTC. Translated: CASSPPRRGRGYEQYF.

The genes are TRBV9 and TRBJ2-2; a weak D match, TRBD1 (5 bases). The CDR3 covers 15 residues. V was clipped by 0 bases and J by 6 bases, with 12 bases between them. The V gene's germline CDR1 is SGDLS and CDR2 YYNGEE. Here the CDR3 reads CASSVEGPVSGELFF. The CDR3 DNA sequence: TGTGCCAGCAGCGTAGAGGGGCCAGTTTCCGGGGAGCTGTTTTTT.

This clone was counted between two and nine times. The chain employs TRBV6-5 and TRBJ1-2; D is ambiguous. Germline CDR1 and CDR2: MNHEY and SVGAGI. The CDR3 covers 12 residues. Trimming left V 6 bases short and J 7 bases short, with 12 bases between. This chain's CDR3 is CASRRDSIGYTF. The DNA for the CDR3 is TGTGCCAGCAGGCGGGATTCCATTGGCTACACCTTC.

The genes are TRBV7-8 and TRBJ1-2, with a tentative D call TRBD1 (6 bases). The CDR3 contains 18 residues. Germline lookup yields CDR1 SGHVS and CDR2 FQNEAQ. V lost 1 base to trimming and J lost 4 bases, with 22 bases between them. CDR3 residues: CASSLVLGDMISRYGYTF. The CDR3 nucleotides read TGTGCCAGCAGCTTAGTCCTCGGGGACATGATAAGCCGCTATGGCTACACCTTC. The full variable domain, rest sourced from reference TRBV7-8 and TRBJ1-2, is GAGVSQSPRYKVAKRGQDVALRCDPISGHVSLFWYQQALGQGPEFLTYFQNEAQLDKSGLPSDRFFAERPEGSVSTLKIQRTQQEDSAVYLCASSLVLGDMISRYGYTFGSGTRLTVV.

This clone was counted a few times. The V and J genes are TRBV27 and TRBJ2-7; D ambiguous. The V and J ends lost 3 bases and 1 base respectively, with 7 bases between them. In germline, CDR1 is MNHEY, CDR2 SMNVEV (reference sequence). The CDR3 has 13 amino acids. The DNA of the CDR3 is TGTGCCAGCAGTTTCCGCTTATCCTACGAGCAGTACTTC. Protein sequence: CASSFRLSYEQYF.

Remarks on this clone: The same CDR3 arises from other DNA sequences in this sample as well. The chain links TRBV11-2 to TRBJ2-7; no firm D call. The V gene lost 3 bases and the J gene lost 3 bases, with 9 bases spanning the gap. Per germline, CDR1 SGHAT and CDR2 FQNNGV. The CDR3 has 13 residues. The CDR3 region is CASSFSGDYEQYF. CDR3 DNA: TGTGCCAGCAGCTTTAGTGGGGACTACGAGCAGTACTTC.

The chain is built from TRBV7-9 and TRBJ2-2, with D perhaps TRBD2 (5 bases). The CDR3 sequence is 14 residues long. Trimming removed 5 bases from V and 4 bases from J, with 11 bases in between. Germline V gives CDR1 SEHNR, CDR2 FQNEAQ (reference sequence). The CDR3 DNA reads TGTGCCAGCAGCCTCGGGATTACCACCGGGGAGCTGTTTTTT. Its translation is CASSLGITTGELFF.